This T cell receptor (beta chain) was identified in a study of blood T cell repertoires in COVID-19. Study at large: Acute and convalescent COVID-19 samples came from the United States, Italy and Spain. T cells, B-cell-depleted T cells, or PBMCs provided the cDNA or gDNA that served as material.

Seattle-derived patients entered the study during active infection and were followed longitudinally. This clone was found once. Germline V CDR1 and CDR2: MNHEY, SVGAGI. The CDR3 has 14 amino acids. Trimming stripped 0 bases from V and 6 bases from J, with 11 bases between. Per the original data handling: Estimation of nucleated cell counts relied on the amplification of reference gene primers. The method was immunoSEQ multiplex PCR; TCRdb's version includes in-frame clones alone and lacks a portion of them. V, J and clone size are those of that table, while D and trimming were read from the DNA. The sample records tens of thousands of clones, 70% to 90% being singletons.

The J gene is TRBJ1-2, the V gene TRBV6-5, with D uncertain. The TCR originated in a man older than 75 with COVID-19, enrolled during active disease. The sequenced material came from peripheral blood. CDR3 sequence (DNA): TGTGCCAGCAGTTACTCGGCGGGCCAGCATGGCTACACCTTC. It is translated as CASSYSAGQHGYTF.